This T cell receptor beta chain was identified in a study of blood T cells in healthy people across ages. The V gene's germline CDR1 is SEHNR and CDR2 FQNEAQ (reference sequence). This CDR3 is 14 amino acids long. Deletions cut 1 base from V and 6 bases from J, with 10 bases between. The study recruited healthy Caucasian donors from Russia who were aged about 6 to 90. A sample-barcoded 5' primer and a J-beta primer mix were used in a second PCR of about 6 to 12 cycles. TCRdb processed the 5' RACE reads anew with MiXCR; each CDR3 protein has one entry. The sample lists hundreds of thousands of distinct CDR3 sequences, 58% seen once, with 22% in the top ten. This clonotype turned up a few times. Antigen: not known. Broader study findings: Diversity figures based on one million T cells were deemed too low.

Sequences were obtained from blood. The chain recombines TRBV7-9 with TRBJ2-1; D unclear. This clonotype was obtained from a man younger than 45 in good health. The CDR3 loop reads CASSLGGLLNEQFF. CDR3 in DNA: TGTGCCAGCAGCTTAGGTGGGCTCCTCAATGAGCAGTTCTTC.